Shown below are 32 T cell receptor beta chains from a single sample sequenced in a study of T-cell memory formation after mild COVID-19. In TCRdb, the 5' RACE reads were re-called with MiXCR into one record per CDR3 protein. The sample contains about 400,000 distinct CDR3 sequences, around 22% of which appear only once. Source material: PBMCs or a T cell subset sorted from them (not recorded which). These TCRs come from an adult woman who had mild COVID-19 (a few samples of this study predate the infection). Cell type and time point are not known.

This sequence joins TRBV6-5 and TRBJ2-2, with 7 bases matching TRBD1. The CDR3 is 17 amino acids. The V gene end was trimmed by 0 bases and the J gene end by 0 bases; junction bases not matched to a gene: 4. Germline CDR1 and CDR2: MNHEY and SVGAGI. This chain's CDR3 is CASSYSKTGTNTGELFF. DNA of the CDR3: TGTGCCAGCAGTTACTCGAAGACAGGGACGAACACCGGGGAGCTGTTTTTT.

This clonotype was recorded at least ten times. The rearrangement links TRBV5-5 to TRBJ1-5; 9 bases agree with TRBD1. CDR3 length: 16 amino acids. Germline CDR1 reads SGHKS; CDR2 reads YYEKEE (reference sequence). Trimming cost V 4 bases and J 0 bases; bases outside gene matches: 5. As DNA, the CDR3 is TGTGCCAGCAGCCGGGACAGGGCTAATAGCAATCAGCCCCAGCATTTT. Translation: CASSRDRANSNQPQHF. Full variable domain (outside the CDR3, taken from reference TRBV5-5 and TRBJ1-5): DAGVTQSPTHLIKTRGQQVTLRCSPISGHKSVSWYQQVLGQGPQFIFQYYEKEERGRGNFPDRFSARQFPNYSSELNVNALLLGDSALYLCASSRDRANSNQPQHFGDGTRLSIL.

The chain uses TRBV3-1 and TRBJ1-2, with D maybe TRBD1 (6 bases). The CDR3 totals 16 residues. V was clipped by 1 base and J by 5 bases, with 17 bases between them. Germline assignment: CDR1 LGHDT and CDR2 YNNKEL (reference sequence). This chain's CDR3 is CASSQVLGTRGYGYTF. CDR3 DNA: TGTGCCAGCAGCCAAGTTCTGGGGACAAGGGGATATGGCTACACCTTC.

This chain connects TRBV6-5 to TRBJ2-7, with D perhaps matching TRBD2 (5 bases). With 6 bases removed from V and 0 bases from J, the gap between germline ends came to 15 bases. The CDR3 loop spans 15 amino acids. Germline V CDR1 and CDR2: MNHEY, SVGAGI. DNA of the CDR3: TGTGCCAGCAGCGGAGGAGCGGCTAGCTCCTACGAGCAGTACTTC. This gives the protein CASSGGAASSYEQYF.

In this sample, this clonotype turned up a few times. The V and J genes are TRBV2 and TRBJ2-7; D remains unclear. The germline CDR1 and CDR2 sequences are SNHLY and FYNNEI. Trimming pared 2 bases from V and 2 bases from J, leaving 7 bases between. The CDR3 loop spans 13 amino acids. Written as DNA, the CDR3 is TGTGCCAGCAGTGAACCCGGAACCTACGAGCAGTACTTC. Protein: CASSEPGTYEQYF.

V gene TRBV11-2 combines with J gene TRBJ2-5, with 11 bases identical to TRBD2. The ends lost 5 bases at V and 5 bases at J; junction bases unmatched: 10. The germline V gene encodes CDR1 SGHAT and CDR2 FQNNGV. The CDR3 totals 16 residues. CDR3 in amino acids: CASSQLLAGVGETQYF. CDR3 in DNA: TGTGCCAGCAGCCAGTTACTAGCGGGAGTAGGGGAGACCCAGTACTTC.

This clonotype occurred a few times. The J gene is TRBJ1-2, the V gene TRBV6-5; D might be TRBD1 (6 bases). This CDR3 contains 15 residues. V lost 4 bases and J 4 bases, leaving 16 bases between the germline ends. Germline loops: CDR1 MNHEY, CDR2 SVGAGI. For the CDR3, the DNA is TGTGCCAGCAGTTCCCATCGACAGGAGACCTATGGCTACACCTTC. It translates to CASSSHRQETYGYTF.

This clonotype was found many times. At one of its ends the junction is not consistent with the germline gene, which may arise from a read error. The CDR3 DNA is TGTGCCAGCACCCAACGGGGTCCAAACACTGAAGCTTTCTTT. As protein: CASTQRGPNTEAFF. This chain connects TRBV3-1 to TRBJ1-1; no reliable D call. Looked up from germline, CDR1 is LGHDT and CDR2 is YNNKEL (reference sequence). This CDR3 has 14 amino acids.

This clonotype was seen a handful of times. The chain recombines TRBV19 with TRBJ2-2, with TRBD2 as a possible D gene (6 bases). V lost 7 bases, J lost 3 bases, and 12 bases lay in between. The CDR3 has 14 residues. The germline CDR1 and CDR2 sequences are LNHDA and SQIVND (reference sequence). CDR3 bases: TGTGCCAGTATATCCTGGGGGGACACCGGGGAGCTGTTTTTT. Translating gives CASISWGDTGELFF.

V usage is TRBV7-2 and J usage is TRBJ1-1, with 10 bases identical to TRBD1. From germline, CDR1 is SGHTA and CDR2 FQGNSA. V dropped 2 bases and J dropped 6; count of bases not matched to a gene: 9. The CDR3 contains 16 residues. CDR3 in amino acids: CASSLSTGGAGAEAFF. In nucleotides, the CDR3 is TGTGCCAGCAGCTTATCGACAGGGGGCGCCGGGGCTGAAGCTTTCTTT. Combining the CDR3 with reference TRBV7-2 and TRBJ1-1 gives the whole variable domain GAGVSQSPSNKVTEKGKDVELRCDPISGHTALYWYRQSLGQGLEFLIYFQGNSAPDKSGLPSDRFSAERTGGSVSTLTIQRTQQEDSAVYLCASSLSTGGAGAEAFFGQGTRLTVV.

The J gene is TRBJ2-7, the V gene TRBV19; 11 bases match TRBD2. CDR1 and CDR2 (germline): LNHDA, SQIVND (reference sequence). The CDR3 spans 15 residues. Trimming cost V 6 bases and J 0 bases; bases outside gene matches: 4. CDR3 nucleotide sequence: TGTGCCAGTAGATCCGGGACTAGCGGCTCCTACGAGCAGTACTTC. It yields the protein CASRSGTSGSYEQYF.

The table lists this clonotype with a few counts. CDR3 bases: TGTGCCAGCGGGGACGGGTCTAAGGGCGAGCAGTACTTC. This codes for CASGDGSKGEQYF. J is TRBJ2-7 and V is TRBV9; D tentatively reads TRBD1 or TRBD2 (5 bases each). This CDR3 is built from 13 residues. Germline V lookup: CDR1 SGDLS, CDR2 YYNGEE. Trimming took 7 bases from V and 6 from J, leaving 17 bases between them.

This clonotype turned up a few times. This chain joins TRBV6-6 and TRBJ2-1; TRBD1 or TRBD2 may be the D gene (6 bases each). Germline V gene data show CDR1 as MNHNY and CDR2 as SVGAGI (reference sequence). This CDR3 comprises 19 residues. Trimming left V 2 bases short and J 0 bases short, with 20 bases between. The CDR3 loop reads CASSYRPGKGGSSYNEQFF. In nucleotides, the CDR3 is TGTGCCAGCAGTTACCGACCGGGGAAGGGGGGTAGCTCCTACAATGAGCAGTTCTTC.

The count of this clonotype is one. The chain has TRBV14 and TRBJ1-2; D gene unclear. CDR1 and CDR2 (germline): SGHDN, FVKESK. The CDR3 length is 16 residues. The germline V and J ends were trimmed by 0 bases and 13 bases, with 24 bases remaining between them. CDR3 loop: CASSQDSGGSMGYGTF. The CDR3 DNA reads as TGTGCCAGCAGCCAAGATTCGGGCGGCTCCATGGGTTACGGCACCTTC. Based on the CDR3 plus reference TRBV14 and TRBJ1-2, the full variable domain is EAGVTQFPSHSVIEKGQTVTLRCDPISGHDNLYWYRRVMGKEIKFLLHFVKESKQDESGMPNNRFLAERTGGTYSTLKVQPAELEDSGVYFCASSQDSGGSMGYGTFGSGTRLTVV.

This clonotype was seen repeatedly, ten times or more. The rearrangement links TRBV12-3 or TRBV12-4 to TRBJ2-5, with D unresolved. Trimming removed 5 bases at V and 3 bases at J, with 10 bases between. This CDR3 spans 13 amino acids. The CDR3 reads CASSRPPEETQYF. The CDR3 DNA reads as TGTGCCAGCAGTAGGCCCCCGGAAGAGACCCAGTACTTC.

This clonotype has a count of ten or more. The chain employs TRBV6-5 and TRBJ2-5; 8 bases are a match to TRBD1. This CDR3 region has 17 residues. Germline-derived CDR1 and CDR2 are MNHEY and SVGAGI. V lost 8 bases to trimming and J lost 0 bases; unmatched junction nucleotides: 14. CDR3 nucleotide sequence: TGTGCCAGCGCCGGGACAGGCCTTTCTTCTTACCAAGAGACCCAGTACTTC. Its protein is CASAGTGLSSYQETQYF.

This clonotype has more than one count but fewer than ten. CDR3 bases: TGTGCCAGCAGCCAGGGGACAGGGGAGACCCAGTACTTC. Protein product: CASSQGTGETQYF. The gene calls are TRBV7-2 and TRBJ2-5, with TRBD1 matching 9 bases. Germline CDR1 and CDR2: SGHTA and FQGNSA. There are 13 residues in the CDR3. Trimming removed 5 bases from V and 5 bases from J; junction bases left unmatched: 3. Together with reference TRBV7-2 and TRBJ2-5, the CDR3 gives the full variable domain: GAGVSQSPSNKVTEKGKDVELRCDPISGHTALYWYRQSLGQGLEFLIYFQGNSAPDKSGLPSDRFSAERTGGSVSTLTIQRTQQEDSAVYLCASSQGTGETQYFGPGTRLLVL.

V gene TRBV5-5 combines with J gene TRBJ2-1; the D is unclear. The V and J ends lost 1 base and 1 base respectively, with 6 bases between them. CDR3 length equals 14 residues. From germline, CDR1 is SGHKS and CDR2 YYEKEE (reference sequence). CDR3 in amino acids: CASSLRESYNEQFF. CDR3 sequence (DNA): TGTGCCAGCAGCTTGAGAGAGTCCTACAATGAGCAGTTCTTC.

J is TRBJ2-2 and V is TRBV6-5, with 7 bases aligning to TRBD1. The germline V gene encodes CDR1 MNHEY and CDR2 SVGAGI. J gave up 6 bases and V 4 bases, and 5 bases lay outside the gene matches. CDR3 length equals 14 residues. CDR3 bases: TGTGCCAGCAGTTTAGAACAGGGGTCCGGGGAGCTGTTTTTT. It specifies CASSLEQGSGELFF.

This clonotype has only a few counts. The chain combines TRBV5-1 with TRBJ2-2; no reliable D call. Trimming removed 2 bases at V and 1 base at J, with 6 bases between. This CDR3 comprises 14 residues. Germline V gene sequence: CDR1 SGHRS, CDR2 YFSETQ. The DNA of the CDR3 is TGCGCCAGCAGCTTCTGGCAGAACACCGGGGAGCTGTTTTTT. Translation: CASSFWQNTGELFF.

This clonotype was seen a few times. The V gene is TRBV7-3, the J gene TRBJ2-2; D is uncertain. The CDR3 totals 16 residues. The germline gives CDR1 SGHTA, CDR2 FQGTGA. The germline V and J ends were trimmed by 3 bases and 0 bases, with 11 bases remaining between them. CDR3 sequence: CASSLTGYPNTGELFF. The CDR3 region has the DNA TGTGCCAGCAGCTTGACGGGCTACCCGAACACCGGGGAGCTGTTTTTT.

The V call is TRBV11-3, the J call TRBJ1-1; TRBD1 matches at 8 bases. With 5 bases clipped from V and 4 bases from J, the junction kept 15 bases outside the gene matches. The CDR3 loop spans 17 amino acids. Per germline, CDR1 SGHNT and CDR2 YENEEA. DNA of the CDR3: TGTGCCAGCAGCCGGGGCGTTTTCGAGACAGGGGTCACTGAAGCTTTCTTT. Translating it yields CASSRGVFETGVTEAFF.

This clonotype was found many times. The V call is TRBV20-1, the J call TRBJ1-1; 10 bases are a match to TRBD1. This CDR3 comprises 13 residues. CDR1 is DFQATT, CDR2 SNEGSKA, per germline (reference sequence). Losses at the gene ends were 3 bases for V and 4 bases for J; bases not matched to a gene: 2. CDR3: CSARTGGPTEAFF. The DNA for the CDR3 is TGCAGTGCTAGGACAGGGGGCCCCACTGAAGCTTTCTTT.

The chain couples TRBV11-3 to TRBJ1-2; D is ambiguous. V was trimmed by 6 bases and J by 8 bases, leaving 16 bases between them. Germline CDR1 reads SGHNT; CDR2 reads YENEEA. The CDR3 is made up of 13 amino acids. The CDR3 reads CASSGGPSPGYTF. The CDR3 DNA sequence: TGTGCCAGCAGTGGAGGGCCTTCTCCCGGCTACACCTTC.

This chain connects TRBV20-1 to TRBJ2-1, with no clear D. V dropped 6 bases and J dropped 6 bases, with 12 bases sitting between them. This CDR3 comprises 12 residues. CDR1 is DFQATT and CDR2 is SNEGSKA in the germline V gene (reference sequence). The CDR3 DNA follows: TGCAGTGCCACCAGACGGGTCAATGAGCAGTTCTTC. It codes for CSATRRVNEQFF.

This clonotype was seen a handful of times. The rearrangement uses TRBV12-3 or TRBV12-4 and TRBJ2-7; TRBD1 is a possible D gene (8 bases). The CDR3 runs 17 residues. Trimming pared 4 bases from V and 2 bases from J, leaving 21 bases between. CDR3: CASSSSDRGGMAYEQYF. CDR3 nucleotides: TGTGCCAGCAGTTCCTCCGACAGGGGAGGGATGGCCTACGAGCAGTACTTC.

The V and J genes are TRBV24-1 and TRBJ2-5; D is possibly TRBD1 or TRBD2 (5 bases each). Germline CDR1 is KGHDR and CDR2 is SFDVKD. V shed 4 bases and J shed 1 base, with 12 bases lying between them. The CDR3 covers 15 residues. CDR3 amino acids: CATSESGALQETQYF. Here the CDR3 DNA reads TGTGCCACCAGTGAGTCCGGGGCTCTCCAAGAGACCCAGTACTTC.

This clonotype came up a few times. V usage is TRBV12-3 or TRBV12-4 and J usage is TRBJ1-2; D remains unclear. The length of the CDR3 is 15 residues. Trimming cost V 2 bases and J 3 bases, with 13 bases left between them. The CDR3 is CASSLSLDGYYGYTF. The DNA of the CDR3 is TGTGCCAGCAGTTTATCCCTGGACGGGTACTATGGCTACACCTTC.

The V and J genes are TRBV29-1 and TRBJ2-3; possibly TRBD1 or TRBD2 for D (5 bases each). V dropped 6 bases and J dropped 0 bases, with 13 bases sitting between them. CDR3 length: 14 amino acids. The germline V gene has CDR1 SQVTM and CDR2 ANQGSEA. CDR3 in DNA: TGCAGCGTCCGAAGGGGACCTAGCACAGATACGCAGTATTTT. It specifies CSVRRGPSTDTQYF.

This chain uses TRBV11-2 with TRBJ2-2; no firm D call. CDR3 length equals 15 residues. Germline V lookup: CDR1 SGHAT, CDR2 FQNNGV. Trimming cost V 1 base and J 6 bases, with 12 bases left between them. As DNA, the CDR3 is TGTGCCAGCAGCTTAGTTTCTTTGGATTCCGGGGAGCTGTTTTTT. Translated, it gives CASSLVSLDSGELFF. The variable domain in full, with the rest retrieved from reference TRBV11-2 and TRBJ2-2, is EAGVAQSPRYKIIEKRQSVAFWCNPISGHATLYWYQQILGQGPKLLIQFQNNGVVDDSQLPKDRFSAERLKGVDSTLKIQPAKLEDSAVYLCASSLVSLDSGELFFGEGSRLTVL.

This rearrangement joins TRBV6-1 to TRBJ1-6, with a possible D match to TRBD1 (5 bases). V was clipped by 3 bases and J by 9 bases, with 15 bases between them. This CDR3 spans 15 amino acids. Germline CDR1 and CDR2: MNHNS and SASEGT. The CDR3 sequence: CASSDQTPGSSPLHF. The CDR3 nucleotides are TGTGCCAGCAGTGACCAGACCCCAGGGAGTTCACCCCTCCACTTT.

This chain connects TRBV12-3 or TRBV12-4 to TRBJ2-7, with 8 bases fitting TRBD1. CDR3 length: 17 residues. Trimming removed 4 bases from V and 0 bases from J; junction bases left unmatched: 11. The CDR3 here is CASSSWTGQGLSYEQYF. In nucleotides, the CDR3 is TGTGCCAGCAGTTCGTGGACTGGACAGGGACTCTCCTACGAGCAGTACTTC.